These T cell receptor beta chains were read from a single sample in a study of T cell changes during pregnancy in multiple sclerosis. Assay: immunoSEQ multiplex PCR; the TCRdb copy retains only in-frame clones and omits some. The top ten hold over 3% of the sample, which has 60,000 to 80,000 clones, less than 90% seen once. Specimen: peripheral blood, collected before pregnancy. Every receptor here comes from a female donor with multiple sclerosis, enrolled in a pregnancy study. CDR3s include the opening cysteine and the closing phenylalanine or tryptophan. Each record gives: V gene, clone size, J gene, D gene, CDR3 DNA, CDR3 protein. A D gene is named only where the DNA matches it firmly. Clone size is not always given. Where it is, it says once, few, many or a class for expanded clones.

TRBV6-5,.,TRBJ1-2,TRBD1,TGTGCCAGCAGGACAGGGTCCGGGGGGGACTATGGCTACACCTTC,CASRTGSGGDYGYTF
TRBV5-1,.,TRBJ2-1,.,TGCGCCAGCAGTACCACAGCGGAGAATGAGCAGTTCTTC,CASSTTAENEQFF
TRBV30,.,TRBJ2-7,.,TGTGCCTGGAGTGTATCACTCGGGAAAACCACAACCTACGAGCAGTACTTC,CAWSVSLGKTTTYEQYF
TRBV18,.,TRBJ2-3,TRBD2,TGTGCCAGCTCACCTTTAGCGGGACATGGCACAGATACGCAGTATTTT,CASSPLAGHGTDTQYF
TRBV18,.,TRBJ2-1,.,TGTGCCAGCTCACCCGGACCGAGGGACAATGAGCAGTTCTTC,CASSPGPRDNEQFF
TRBV6-4,.,TRBJ1-4,TRBD1,TGTGCCAGCAGTGACACAGGGGGCCAAGGGGAAAAACTGTTTTTT,CASSDTGGQGEKLFF
TRBV19,.,TRBJ2-7,TRBD1,TGTGCCAGTACCTCCGGGACAGGCTCCTACGAGCAGTACTTC,CASTSGTGSYEQYF
TRBV21-1,.,TRBJ2-7,.,TGTGCCAGCAGCAATTCCGGACAGGCTTACGAGCAGTACTTC,CASSNSGQAYEQYF
TRBV5-1,.,TRBJ2-2,.,TGCGCCAGCAGCTTGATACTCGCGACGAACACCGGGGAGCTGTTTTTT,CASSLILATNTGELFF
TRBV11-1,.,TRBJ2-7,.,TGTGCCAGCAGCTGGGGACTTGACTCCTACGAGCAGTACTTC,CASSWGLDSYEQYF
TRBV6-6,.,TRBJ1-4,.,TGTGCCAGCAGTTACAGAACGAGTGCGGGAAATGAAAAACTGTTTTTT,CASSYRTSAGNEKLFF
TRBV5-1,.,TRBJ1-4,.,TGCGCCAGCAGCGCCGAGCTGAACCCCCATAATGAAAAACTGTTTTTT,CASSAELNPHNEKLFF
TRBV4-1,.,TRBJ2-1,TRBD1,TGCGCCAGCAGCCAAGATGCGCAATCCGGGACAGGGTACTACAATGAGCAGTTCTTC,CASSQDAQSGTGYYNEQFF
TRBV30,.,TRBJ1-2,.,TGTGCCTGGAGGACAGGTCCTGGCTACACCTTC,CAWRTGPGYTF
TRBV4-2,.,TRBJ2-7,.,TGTGCCAGCAGCCAAGATGGGGGGATCCCCTACGAGCAGTACTTC,CASSQDGGIPYEQYF
TRBV5-1,.,TRBJ1-4,.,TGCGCCAGCGGGCGGGGTCTGAGGGTCGATGAAAAACTGTTTTTT,CASGRGLRVDEKLFF
TRBV10-2,.,TRBJ2-3,.,TGCGCCAGCCGCGAGCTACCGCCGGGAACCTACACAGATACGCAGTATTTT,CASRELPPGTYTDTQYF
TRBV2,few,TRBJ2-1,.,TGTGCCAGCAGTGAACTAGCACCCTACAATGAGCAGTTCTTC,CASSELAPYNEQFF
TRBV23-1,.,TRBJ2-5,.,TGCGCCAGCAGTCATCGGGGAGAGACCCAGTACTTC,CASSHRGETQYF
TRBV11-2,once,TRBJ1-5,TRBD1,TGTGCCAGCAGCTTAGGGCTAGGGGGCGATCAGCCCCAGCATTTT,CASSLGLGGDQPQHF
TRBV7-2,.,TRBJ2-3,TRBD2,TGTGCCAGCAGCTTAGGGCGGGGGGGCACAGATACGCAGTATTTT,CASSLGRGGTDTQYF